This TCR beta chain was retrieved from a study of T-cell reconstitution after alpha-beta-depleted transplantation in children. The CDR3 sequence is 14 residues long. Trimming removed 2 bases from V and 5 bases from J; junction bases left unmatched: 4. This clonotype was found many times. Unique molecular identifiers were used in preparing the TCRbeta library. TCRdb reanalysed the PCR reads using MiXCR and keeps one entry per CDR3 protein. Among about 500,000 distinct CDR3 sequences listed, about 33% were seen once. The chain is built from TRBV12-3 or TRBV12-4 and TRBJ1-1, with 8 bases aligning to TRBD1. The specimen was PBMCs from the stem cell graft donor, collected from the stem cell graft. This sequence originates from a human donor who donated a stem cell graft to a child with aplastic anemia. CDR3 in amino acids: CASSLNRGGTEAFF. DNA for the CDR3: TGTGCCAGCAGTTTAAACAGGGGGGGGACTGAAGCTTTCTTT.